This is a list of T cell receptor beta chains from one sample in a study of response to subunit inactivated influenza vaccine. TCRdb independently ran MiXCR on the RT-PCR reads; one entry per CDR3 protein. The table includes 300,000 to 350,000 distinct CDR3 sequences, roughly 22% detected once. This specimen was PBMCs from blood, taken about 20 months after vaccination. Receptor source: a man aged 45 to 75 who received an inactivated influenza vaccine. The CDR3 runs from the conserved cysteine through the conserved F or W. D genes are given only for firm matches. Rows give clone size only sometimes, using once, few, many, or a class for an expanded clone.

clone size,D gene,J gene,V gene,CDR3 protein,CDR3 DNA
NA,TRBD2,TRBJ2-5,TRBV24-1,CATSDNREDPQETQYF,TGTGCCACCAGTGATAATCGGGAGGACCCACAAGAGACCCAGTACTTC
NA,NA,TRBJ1-1,TRBV7-9,CASSPWALGTEAFF,TGTGCCAGCAGCCCTTGGGCCTTGGGAACTGAAGCTTTCTTT
NA,NA,TRBJ2-7,TRBV15,CATSRKVGTTELYEQYF,TGTGCCACCAGCAGAAAAGTAGGGACAACTGAACTCTACGAGCAGTACTTC
NA,TRBD2,TRBJ2-1,TRBV20-1,CSAREAGSSYNEQFF,TGCAGTGCTAGAGAAGCGGGGAGCTCCTACAATGAGCAGTTCTTC
NA,TRBD1,TRBJ2-7,TRBV29-1,CSAGTEFYEQYF,TGCAGCGCCGGGACAGAATTTTACGAGCAGTACTTC
few,NA,TRBJ2-7,TRBV11-2,CASSSAPGQGSSYEQYF,TGTGCCAGCAGCTCGGCCCCGGGACAAGGATCCTCCTACGAGCAGTACTTC
few,NA,TRBJ1-2,TRBV5-4,CASSPGTNQNYGYTF,TGTGCCAGCAGCCCAGGGACCAACCAGAACTATGGCTACACCTTC
NA,TRBD2,TRBJ2-1,TRBV4-2,CASSQELAGNNEQFF,TGTGCCAGCAGCCAAGAACTAGCGGGGAACAATGAGCAGTTCTTC
few,NA,TRBJ1-5,TRBV7-9,CASSLRAAKFPNQPQHF,TGTGCCAGCAGCTTGAGGGCAGCAAAATTTCCGAATCAGCCCCAGCATTTT
NA,TRBD2,TRBJ2-2,TRBV20-1,CSARGRASGSTGELFF,TGCAGTGCTAGAGGGCGGGCTAGCGGAAGCACCGGGGAGCTGTTTTTT
few,NA,TRBJ2-7,TRBV12-3/TRBV12-4,CASSLARDEQYF,TGTGCCAGCAGTTTAGCTCGGGACGAGCAGTACTTC
many,NA,TRBJ1-2,TRBV29-1,CSVEGQGVSGYTF,TGCAGCGTTGAAGGGCAGGGCGTAAGTGGCTACACCTTC
few,TRBD1,TRBJ1-1,TRBV11-2,CASSLPVDRASTEAFF,TGTGCCAGCAGCTTGCCCGTGGACAGGGCTAGCACTGAAGCTTTCTTT
few,NA,TRBJ1-2,TRBV15,CATSSLSPGHGYTF,TGTGCCACCAGCAGTCTCTCCCCGGGTCACGGCTACACCTTC
NA,TRBD1,TRBJ1-2,TRBV7-2,CASSQGQGLDGYTF,TGTGCCAGCAGCCAAGGACAGGGGCTTGATGGCTACACCTTC
few,NA,TRBJ2-7,TRBV7-6,CASSLADTGIYEQYF,TGTGCCAGCAGCTTAGCGGATACAGGAATCTACGAGCAGTACTTC
NA,NA,TRBJ2-1,TRBV29-1,CRMGRSSYNEQFF,TGCAGGATGGGCAGGAGCTCCTACAATGAGCAGTTCTTC
NA,TRBD1,TRBJ1-1,TRBV19,CASTWDSWNTEAFF,TGTGCCAGTACCTGGGACAGCTGGAACACTGAAGCTTTCTTT
few,NA,TRBJ1-2,TRBV20-1,CVKLAQSYGYTF,TGCGTAAAATTGGCCCAGTCCTATGGCTACACCTTC
many,NA,TRBJ2-5,TRBV30,CAWSADVGGGETQYF,TGTGCCTGGAGTGCCGACGTAGGTGGTGGAGAGACCCAGTACTTC
many,TRBD1,TRBJ1-5,TRBV18,CASSPQGANQPQHF,TGTGCCAGCTCGCCACAGGGGGCCAATCAGCCCCAGCATTTT
NA,TRBD2,TRBJ2-1,TRBV28,CASTKGTSGYNEQFF,TGTGCCAGCACTAAAGGGACTAGCGGATACAATGAGCAGTTCTTC
few,TRBD2,TRBJ2-1,TRBV5-1,CASSTGLAGGFYNEQFF,TGCGCCAGCAGCACTGGACTAGCGGGGGGGTTTTACAATGAGCAGTTCTTC
NA,NA,TRBJ1-2,TRBV7-2,CASSLTGSLYGYTF,TGTGCCAGCAGCCTAACGGGGTCCCTCTATGGCTACACCTTC
NA,TRBD2,TRBJ2-3,TRBV12-3/TRBV12-4,CASSFTSGTDTQYF,TGTGCCAGCAGTTTCACTAGCGGCACAGATACGCAGTATTTT
NA,TRBD1,TRBJ1-1,TRBV15,CATIEGAMNTEAFF,TGTGCCACCATCGAGGGGGCGATGAACACTGAAGCTTTCTTT
NA,TRBD1,TRBJ1-3,TRBV5-6,CATGTASGNTIYF,TGTGCTACGGGGACAGCCTCTGGAAACACCATATATTTT
NA,TRBD1,TRBJ2-1,TRBV7-2,CASSSRRQDRGRDEQFF,TGTGCCAGCAGCTCCCGGAGGCAGGACAGGGGAAGGGATGAGCAGTTCTTC
few,TRBD2,TRBJ2-5,TRBV18,CASSPLAGPQETQYF,TGTGCCAGCTCACCGTTAGCGGGCCCTCAAGAGACCCAGTACTTC
NA,TRBD1,TRBJ2-3,TRBV14,CASSQGAGVETGGSTDTQYF,TGTGCCAGCAGCCAAGGGGCGGGGGTCGAGACAGGGGGCAGCACAGATACGCAGTATTTT
many,TRBD1,TRBJ1-1,TRBV5-1,CASSLARQGTEAFF,TGCGCCAGCAGCTTGGCCAGACAGGGGACTGAAGCTTTCTTT
few,NA,TRBJ2-6,TRBV20-1,CSAREGTGANVLTF,TGCAGTGCTAGAGAGGGTACTGGGGCCAACGTCCTGACTTTC
NA,NA,TRBJ1-3,TRBV7-6,CASSSPLTSGNTIYF,TGTGCCAGCAGCTCGCCACTGACCTCTGGAAACACCATATATTTT
once,TRBD2,TRBJ2-4,TRBV19,CASSLGLGGYKNIQYF,TGTGCCAGTAGTCTGGGACTAGGGGGATATAAAAACATTCAGTACTTC
NA,NA,TRBJ1-5,TRBV6-1,CASIRSDQVVGQPQHF,TGTGCCAGCATTCGATCCGACCAGGTGGTAGGGCAGCCCCAGCATTTT
few,NA,TRBJ1-6,TRBV12-3/TRBV12-4,CASSISTGVNSPLHF,TGTGCCAGCAGTATATCGACAGGAGTTAATTCACCCCTCCACTTT
NA,NA,TRBJ2-7,TRBV20-1,CSASVTGYSYEQYF,TGCAGTGCTAGTGTTACCGGCTACTCCTACGAGCAGTACTTC
few,NA,TRBJ1-3,TRBV2,CATTPRGFPGNTIYF,TGTGCCACCACCCCCCGGGGGTTTCCTGGAAACACCATATATTTT
NA,NA,TRBJ2-7,TRBV7-3,CASSSRTKQGTSYEQYF,TGTGCCAGCAGTTCACGAACAAAACAGGGAACCTCCTACGAGCAGTACTTC
NA,NA,TRBJ1-1,TRBV4-2,CASSQVGAEAFF,TGTGCCAGCAGCCAAGTAGGAGCTGAAGCTTTCTTT
NA,TRBD1,TRBJ1-4,TRBV30,CAWSRDRAVEKLFF,TGTGCCTGGAGCCGGGACAGGGCGGTTGAAAAACTGTTTTTT
many,NA,TRBJ1-5,TRBV12-3/TRBV12-4,CASSATPGHSNQPQHF,TGTGCCAGCAGTGCCACCCCGGGACATAGCAATCAGCCCCAGCATTTT
NA,NA,TRBJ2-3,TRBV20-1,CSALKRPVADTQYF,TGCAGTGCTCTAAAAAGGCCAGTGGCAGATACGCAGTATTTT
few,TRBD1,TRBJ1-2,TRBV3-1,CASRAGQGHGYTF,TGTGCCAGCAGAGCGGGACAGGGACATGGCTACACCTTC
NA,NA,TRBJ2-3,TRBV4-2,CASSQVIGSSTDTQYF,TGTGCCAGCAGCCAAGTGATCGGATCGAGCACAGATACGCAGTATTTT
few,NA,TRBJ1-1,TRBV19,CASAGRMNTEAFF,TGTGCCAGTGCGGGACGGATGAACACTGAAGCTTTCTTT
many,NA,TRBJ1-6,TRBV11-2,CASSQPGGATNSPLHF,TGTGCCAGCAGCCAACCGGGAGGGGCGACCAATTCACCCCTCCACTTT
NA,NA,TRBJ1-1,TRBV28,CASRQYGVRNTEAFF,TGTGCCAGCAGACAGTATGGGGTGAGGAACACTGAAGCTTTCTTT
few,TRBD2,TRBJ2-1,TRBV27,CASSLGSSGRYNEQFF,TGTGCCAGCAGTTTAGGCTCTAGCGGGAGGTACAATGAGCAGTTCTTC
NA,NA,TRBJ1-4,TRBV7-9,CASSPLGAKLFF,TGTGCCAGCAGCCCACTGGGAGCAAAACTGTTTTTT
NA,NA,TRBJ2-2,TRBV6-2/TRBV6-3,CASSYVEGLTGELFF,TGTGCCAGCAGTTATGTGGAGGGCCTCACCGGGGAGCTGTTTTTT
NA,TRBD2,TRBJ2-1,TRBV20-1,CSAREGLAGLNEQFF,TGCAGTGCCCGCGAGGGCCTAGCGGGACTCAATGAGCAGTTCTTC
few,NA,TRBJ2-7,TRBV5-4,CASSSAGTADEQYF,TGTGCCAGCAGCTCCGCCGGGACGGCAGACGAGCAGTACTTC
few,TRBD2,TRBJ2-1,TRBV11-2,CASSLDPTSGAYNEQFF,TGTGCCAGCAGCTTAGATCCTACTAGCGGAGCATACAATGAGCAGTTCTTC
few,NA,TRBJ1-5,TRBV6-2/TRBV6-3,CASSDPIRNSNQPQHF,TGTGCCAGCAGTGACCCCATACGAAATAGCAATCAGCCCCAGCATTTT
NA,TRBD2,TRBJ2-3,TRBV29-1,CSVRTGGVEDTQYF,TGCAGCGTCCGTACGGGGGGGGTGGAAGATACGCAGTATTTT
NA,NA,TRBJ1-3,TRBV12-3/TRBV12-4,CASSPVSGNTIYF,TGTGCCAGCAGTCCGGTCTCTGGAAACACCATATATTTT
few,NA,TRBJ1-6,TRBV7-6,CASSLGTADSPLHF,TGTGCCAGCAGCTTAGGGACAGCGGATTCACCCCTCCACTTT
NA,TRBD1,TRBJ1-1,TRBV15,CATSRSRDRNTEALF,TGTGCCACCAGCAGATCCCGGGACAGGAACACTGAAGCTTTATTT
few,NA,TRBJ1-1,TRBV20-1,CSGLTAGNTEAFF,TGCAGTGGGTTGACGGCCGGGAACACTGAAGCTTTCTTT